The 11 T cell receptor beta chains below all came from one sample that was sequenced in a study of Ad26.COV2.S vaccination and SARS-CoV-2 variants. Produced via immunoSEQ multiplex PCR; TCRdb's table is partial and in-frame only. The sample has some 290,000 clones, around 83% seen once. Treatment defined: approximately 18 received Ad26.COV2.S at low or high dose, single or two shots; a few received placebo; per-sample allocation not given. The study sampled participants on day 63 after the first vaccine or placebo injection. The sequenced sample was peripheral blood, obtained in a trial of Ad26.COV2.S vaccine versus placebo. The receptors stem from a person aged 18 to 59 who received the Ad26.COV2.S COVID-19 vaccine or a placebo.

The genes are TRBV30 and TRBJ2-7; no clear D gene. Germline-derived CDR1 and CDR2 are GTSNPN and SVGIG (reference sequence). V was clipped by 0 bases and J by 1 base, with 10 bases between them. This CDR3 has 14 amino acids. The CDR3 nucleotides are TGTGCCTGGAGTGTACTCGGGCCTTCCTACGAGCAGTACTTC. This codes for CAWSVLGPSYEQYF.

The V gene is TRBV19, the J gene TRBJ2-5; TRBD2 might be the D (7 bases). This CDR3 has 16 amino acids. Germline assignment: CDR1 LNHDA and CDR2 SQIVND (reference sequence). V was trimmed by 7 bases and J by 0 bases, leaving 18 bases between them. CDR3 nucleotides: TGTGCCAGTATGGGGGGCCAGCGGGGTAACCAAGAGACCCAGTACTTC. It codes for CASMGGQRGNQETQYF.

This clone has just one count. The chain recombines TRBV13 with TRBJ1-1; no clear D gene. Germline V gene sequence: CDR1 PRHDT, CDR2 FYEKMQ (reference sequence). The CDR3 is 14 residues long. V was trimmed by 4 bases and J by 2 bases, leaving 11 bases between them. The chain's CDR3 is CASSSIAKNTEAFF. The CDR3 DNA follows: TGTGCCAGCAGCTCAATAGCGAAAAACACTGAAGCTTTCTTT.

The chain uses TRBV7-9 and TRBJ1-2; 9 bases line up with TRBD1. The V and J ends lost 5 bases and 8 bases, in that order; junction bases with no gene match: 3. The CDR3 has 12 residues. Per the germline V gene, CDR1 is SEHNR and CDR2 is FQNEAQ (reference sequence). The CDR3 nucleotides read TGTGCCAGCAGCCGGACAGGGGTAGGCTACACCTTC. This codes for CASSRTGVGYTF. Full variable domain (outside the CDR3, taken from reference TRBV7-9 and TRBJ1-2): DTGVSQNPRHKITKRGQNVTFRCDPISEHNRLYWYRQTLGQGPEFLTYFQNEAQLEKSRLLSDRFSAERPKGSFSTLEIQRTEQGDSAMYLCASSRTGVGYTFGSGTRLTVV.

The chain uses TRBV2 and TRBJ1-5; the match to TRBD1 covers 7 bases. CDR3 length equals 15 residues. Unmatched junction bases numbered 3, after V lost 4 bases and J lost 0 bases. Germline-derived CDR1 and CDR2 are SNHLY and FYNNEI. CDR3: CASSGDRYSNQPQHF. Here the CDR3 DNA reads TGTGCCAGCAGTGGGGACAGATATAGCAATCAGCCCCAGCATTTT. Full variable domain (outside the CDR3, taken from reference TRBV2 and TRBJ1-5): EPEVTQTPSHQVTQMGQEVILRCVPISNHLYFYWYRQILGQKVEFLVSFYNNEISEKSEIFDDQFSVERPDGSNFTLKIRSTKLEDSAMYFCASSGDRYSNQPQHFGDGTRLSIL.

The J gene is TRBJ1-2, the V gene TRBV6-2 or TRBV6-3, with unresolved D. Germline CDR1 is MNHEY and CDR2 is SVGEGT. The CDR3 totals 17 residues. V was pared by 0 bases and J by 0 bases, with 14 bases between. This CDR3 reads CASSYSALPTTNYGYTF. The CDR3 DNA is TGTGCCAGCAGTTACTCAGCCCTGCCAACTACTAACTATGGCTACACCTTC.

This chain joins TRBV7-2 and TRBJ2-5; 12 nucleotides match TRBD2. The CDR3 loop spans 15 amino acids. J gave up 6 bases and V 5 bases, and 7 bases lay outside the gene matches. CDR1 and CDR2 (germline): SGHTA, FQGNSA. The CDR3 region has the DNA TGTGCCAGCAGCACCCGGACTAGCGGGGTACAGACCCAGTACTTC. Translating it yields CASSTRTSGVQTQYF.

V is TRBV5-4 and J is TRBJ2-5; D is perhaps TRBD1 (6 bases). The CDR3 contains 13 residues. Per germline, CDR1 SGHNT and CDR2 YYREEE (reference sequence). V lost 4 bases to trimming and J lost 2 bases, with 9 bases between them. CDR3 coding DNA: TGTGCCAGCAGCCGAACAGGGCAAGAGACCCAGTACTTC. It yields the protein CASSRTGQETQYF. The entire variable domain, with the rest obtained from reference TRBV5-4 and TRBJ2-5, is as follows: ETGVTQSPTHLIKTRGQQVTLRCSSQSGHNTVSWYQQALGQGPQFIFQYYREEENGRGNFPPRFSGLQFPNYSSELNVNALELDDSALYLCASSRTGQETQYFGPGTRLLVL.

This clone was observed a handful of times. The V call is TRBV5-6, the J call TRBJ2-2; 10 bases fit TRBD2. Germline CDR1 reads SGHDT; CDR2 reads YYEEEE. The length of the CDR3 is 17 residues. V shed 5 bases, J shed 0 bases, and the junction held 7 bases outside the gene matches. The CDR3 DNA reads TGTGCCAGCAGGTGGCTAGCGGGGGAATCGAACACCGGGGAGCTGTTTTTT. Its translation: CASRWLAGESNTGELFF.

The V gene is TRBV12-3 or TRBV12-4, the J gene TRBJ1-1; D gene unclear. CDR3 length: 12 residues. Trimming took off 7 bases at V and 1 base at J, with 7 bases between the two ends. The CDR3 spells CASKGGNTEAFF. The CDR3 bases are TGTGCCAGCAAAGGAGGGAACACTGAAGCTTTCTTT.

The chain employs TRBV19 and TRBJ1-1, with 7 nucleotides matching TRBD1. This CDR3 is 13 amino acids long. V lost 7 bases to trimming and J lost 5 bases; unmatched junction nucleotides: 7. CDR1 is LNHDA and CDR2 is SQIVND in the germline V gene (reference sequence). The CDR3 DNA reads as TGTGCCAGTACGACTAGGGGGCGGACTGAAGCTTTCTTT. Its translation is CASTTRGRTEAFF. Variable domain in full (rest from reference TRBV19 and TRBJ1-1): DGGITQSPKYLFRKEGQNVTLSCEQNLNHDAMYWYRQDPGQGLRLIYYSQIVNDFQKGDIAEGYSVSREKKESFPLTVTSAQKNPTAFYLCASTTRGRTEAFFGQGTRLTVV.